This entry features one TCR beta chain sequence. How the authors handled the data: Reference gene primer amplification yielded estimated nucleated cell counts. The repertoire was sequenced with immunoSEQ multiplex PCR; TCRdb's copy has only in-frame clones and lacks some. The D gene and trimming were derived from the DNA, and the V and J assignments and clone size from that table. The data contain about 380,000 clones, roughly 80% of them seen just once; the ten biggest clones take up under 1.2%. The data originate from a study of blood T cell repertoires in COVID-19. Overall study: The study drew acute and convalescent COVID-19 samples from the United States, Italy and Spain. PBMCs, B-cell-depleted T cells, or T cells provided the cDNA or gDNA that made up the material.

The CDR3 is made up of 15 amino acids. Germline V gene sequence: CDR1 SNHLY, CDR2 FYNNEI. Trimming pared 1 base from V and 5 bases from J, leaving 14 bases between. The chain joins TRBV2 to TRBJ1-2; a possible D gene is TRBD1 (6 bases). Sequencing was carried out using peripheral blood. This TCR was recovered from a human donor with acute or convalescent COVID-19. The donor label of this sample is uncertain. CDR3 sequence: CASSEEAGRGYGYTF. The CDR3 DNA reads as TGTGCCAGCAGTGAAGAGGCGGGCAGGGGTTATGGCTACACCTTC.